This T cell receptor (beta chain) originates from a study of T cells and Merkel cell carcinoma outcomes (dated by TCRdb to 2019 to 2021). About the investigation overall: In patients with Merkel cell carcinoma, researchers looked at whether the T-cell repertoire of the tumor, along with T-cell density, could predict clinical outcome.

The library was built by means of the immunoSEQ multiplex PCR assay. TCRdb limited this immuneACCESS table to in-frame rearrangements with V and J called. A share of clones is missing; checked studies link under half to unresolved V genes, and the rest is unexplained. The sample profile shows 12,000 to 15,000 clones; 80% to 95% of them were found once. Approximately 2% of the sample is taken by the ten largest. Study-wide conclusions, independent of this receptor: The combination of T-cell repertoire features and T-cell density was reported to predict clinical outcomes in patients with Merkel cell carcinoma.

The samples were obtained from people who had Merkel cell carcinoma. The germline V gene (reference sequence) sets CDR1 to SGHNT and CDR2 to YYREEE. From the cysteine through the phenylalanine, the CDR3 covers 13 amino acids. The read is trimmed to its CDR3 DNA, 39 bases read in frame from base 1. The germline V end is reduced by 4 bases and the J end by 7 bases; junction bases left unmatched: 6. About this clone itself: Its recognized antigen is unknown. One base away there is no much larger clone; base qualities are not given.

Rearrangement joined TRBV5-4 to TRBJ1-1; 8 bases in the junction line up with TRBD1. The sequence was collected from a human donor with Merkel cell carcinoma. The sequenced material came from tumor tissue from Merkel cell carcinoma. The CDR3 here reads CASSPDRENEAFF. The DNA is TGTGCCAGCAGCCCGGACAGGGAAAATGAAGCTTTCTTT.